These T cell receptor beta chains were read from a single sample in a study of technical replicates of blood from a handful of donors. Data came from immunoSEQ multiplex PCR; TCRdb stores just in-frame clones and leaves some out. The sample holds roughly 60,000 clones, about nine tenths seen once. The specimen was PBMCs. The receptors derive from a human donor in good health. Some clones in this sample may be carry-over from other donors' samples. CDR3s include the opening cysteine and the closing phenylalanine or tryptophan. The D gene is left open where the match is weak. Clone sizes are given selectively: once, few, many, or a class where the clone is expanded.

cdr3_nt | cdr3_aa | j_call | d_call | clone_size | v_call
TGTGCCAGCAGCCCAGAGGGTACCCCCTCCTACGAGCAGTACTTC | CASSPEGTPSYEQYF | TRBJ2-7 | NA | NA | TRBV7-6
TGTGCCAGCCGGCCCCTAGGGCAGGGAACCTACGAGCAGTACTTC | CASRPLGQGTYEQYF | TRBJ2-7 | NA | NA | TRBV27
TGTGCCAGCAGCCAGACAGGGTTTTCGAGGTCCTACGAGCAGTACTTC | CASSQTGFSRSYEQYF | TRBJ2-7 | TRBD1 | NA | TRBV14
TGTGCCAGCAGCTTAGAGGCTGAATACACCGGGGAGCTGTTTTTT | CASSLEAEYTGELFF | TRBJ2-2 | NA | NA | TRBV11-3
TGCGCCAGCAGCCAAGATACCCGACAGACCCTCGGTGGCTACACCTTC | CASSQDTRQTLGGYTF | TRBJ1-2 | NA | NA | TRBV4-3
TGTGCCAGCAGCCAAGAACGGGGTAGCGGGAAAGAGACCCAGTACTTC | CASSQERGSGKETQYF | TRBJ2-5 | TRBD2 | NA | TRBV4-2
TGTGCCAGCAGTAAACAGGAGAACACTGAAGCTTTCTTT | CASSKQENTEAFF | TRBJ1-1 | NA | NA | TRBV7-6
TGTGCCAGCAGCCTAAGCGGGGGGCAAGAGACCCAGTACTTC | CASSLSGGQETQYF | TRBJ2-5 | TRBD2 | few | TRBV13
TGTGCCAGCAGCCGTACAGGCACTGAAGCTTTCTTT | CASSRTGTEAFF | TRBJ1-1 | NA | NA | TRBV7-2
TGTGCCAGCAGCTACAACAGGGGGACGCCTAGTGAGCAGTTCTTC | CASSYNRGTPSEQFF | TRBJ2-1 | TRBD1 | NA | TRBV11-1
TGTGCCAGCAGCTCTGGACTAGCGGGAGGGCCGGGTGGCTACACCTTC | CASSSGLAGGPGGYTF | TRBJ1-2 | NA | NA | TRBV13
TGTGCCAGTAGCACCCAGTACGACAGGAGTATAAGCAATCAGCCCCAGCATTTT | CASSTQYDRSISNQPQHF | TRBJ1-5 | NA | NA | TRBV19
TGTGCCACCAGCAGGGAAAGACTAGCGGGAGGTCGGGATACGCAGTATTTT | CATSRERLAGGRDTQYF | TRBJ2-3 | TRBD2 | NA | TRBV15
TGTGCCAGCAGCCTTACAGGGTCCAACACTGAAGCTTTCTTT | CASSLTGSNTEAFF | TRBJ1-1 | NA | NA | TRBV6-5
TGTGCCAGCAGCTCCGACAGGGAGGATTCACCCCTCCACTTT | CASSSDREDSPLHF | TRBJ1-6 | TRBD1 | NA | TRBV9